One sample yielded the 8 T cell receptor beta chains listed below, sequenced in a study of blood T cell repertoires in COVID-19 (dated by TCRdb to the early 2020s). Library prep was done by the immunoSEQ multiplex PCR assay. In TCRdb, the immuneACCESS table is reduced to in-frame sequences with V and J assigned. These tables do not hold every clone; where another copy was compared, an unresolved V gene accounts for under half, and the others remain unexplained. This sample has about 34,000 clones in its table, and more than 85% of those were observed once. The ten largest clones take up roughly 6% of the sample. The sequencing input was peripheral blood. Source of these receptors: a woman older than 75 with acute or convalescent COVID-19.

This rearrangement joins TRBV6-5 to TRBJ1-3, with no clear D. Germline CDR1 MNHEY, CDR2 SVGAGI. The CDR3 runs to 16 residues. Trimming left V 0 bases short and J 3 bases short, with 12 bases between. The CDR3: CASSYSRSVIGNTIYF. As DNA, the CDR3 is TGTGCCAGCAGTTACTCGAGGTCGGTAATTGGAAACACCATATATTTT.

The rearrangement joins TRBV7-2 to TRBJ1-6; 9 bases match TRBD1. The CDR3 is 14 amino acids. In germline, CDR1 is SGHTA, CDR2 FQGNSA. The ends lost 5 bases at V and 9 bases at J; junction bases unmatched: 5. This CDR3 reads CASSPLQGASPLHF. In nucleotides, the CDR3 is TGTGCCAGCAGCCCCCTACAGGGGGCTTCACCCCTCCACTTT.

The chain carries TRBV18 and TRBJ2-7; D might be TRBD2 (6 bases). Germline CDR1 is KGHSH and CDR2 is LQKENI. The CDR3 is made up of 16 amino acids. The ends were cut back, 3 bases at V and 4 bases at J, with 19 bases in the middle. The CDR3 sequence is CASSPSGVNGYYEQYF. The CDR3, as DNA: TGTGCCAGCTCACCGTCGGGAGTCAATGGGTATTACGAGCAGTACTTC.

This clone appeared a single time. The V and J genes are TRBV5-6 and TRBJ1-2; TRBD1 matches at 7 bases. There are 14 residues in the CDR3. CDR1 and CDR2 (germline): SGHDT, YYEEEE. The J segment lost 3 bases and the V segment lost 5 bases, leaving 7 bases of the junction unmatched. CDR3 bases: TGTGCCAGCAGACAACAGGGGAGAGACTATGGCTACACCTTC. It is translated as CASRQQGRDYGYTF.

This chain connects TRBV20-1 to TRBJ1-2; no reliable D call. The CDR3 loop spans 11 amino acids. Trimming cost V 4 bases and J 2 bases, with 5 bases left between them. The germline V gene has CDR1 DFQATT and CDR2 SNEGSKA (reference sequence). CDR3 in amino acids: CSANWNYGYTF. The CDR3 coding sequence is TGCAGTGCTAACTGGAACTATGGCTACACCTTC.

This chain uses TRBV5-5 with TRBJ2-6; no clear D gene. The V end was cut by 1 base, the J end by 1 base, with 6 bases between. This CDR3 has 15 residues. Per germline, CDR1 SGHKS and CDR2 YYEKEE (reference sequence). CDR3 amino acids: CASSLILSGANVLTF. CDR3 DNA: TGTGCCAGCAGCTTGATCCTATCTGGGGCCAACGTCCTGACTTTC.

The chain combines TRBV6-6 with TRBJ1-2; perhaps TRBD1 as D (6 bases). Trimming pared 2 bases from V and 3 bases from J, leaving 10 bases between. The CDR3 totals 14 residues. Germline CDR1 MNHNY, CDR2 SVGAGI (reference sequence). The CDR3 region has the DNA TGTGCCAGCAGTTACGGGGGGGGCGACTATGGCTACACCTTC. Translated: CASSYGGGDYGYTF.

CDR3 amino acids: CASSSTGGLQETQYF. The CDR3 DNA sequence: TGCGCCAGCAGCTCGACAGGGGGACTACAAGAGACCCAGTACTTC. This chain links TRBV5-1 with TRBJ2-5; TRBD1 aligns across 9 bases. The CDR3 has 15 residues. V dropped 3 bases and J dropped 2; count of bases not matched to a gene: 5. Germline lookup yields CDR1 SGHRS and CDR2 YFSETQ.